The TCR beta chain described here comes from a study of OX40 agonist ivuxolimab in advanced cancers. Trimming removed 1 base at V and 6 bases at J, with 9 bases between. The CDR3 loop spans 14 amino acids. Germline assignment: CDR1 SEHNR and CDR2 FQNEAQ (reference sequence). The method was immunoSEQ multiplex PCR; TCRdb's version includes in-frame clones alone and lacks a portion of them. The sample includes under 14,000 clones, 60% to 80% of them seen just once. The rearrangement joins TRBV7-9 to TRBJ1-4; D is uncertain. The clonotype originates from an adult with an advanced solid tumor such as melanoma, head and neck, liver or kidney cancer. The input for sequencing was CD4+ or CD8+ T cells sorted from blood, taken in a trial of the OX40 agonist ivuxolimab. CDR3 DNA sequence: TGTGCCAGCAGCTTAGAAAATACGGATGAAAAACTGTTTTTT. Its translation is CASSLENTDEKLFF.